This T cell receptor beta chain was documented in a study of T cell repertoires in cytomegalovirus infection. Overall study: CMV epitopes that were recently identified and HLA-C-restricted were used alongside well-studied HLA-B-restricted ones. TCR beta signatures that were public indicated CMV infection and matching HLA type. Study results and caveats: CMV-specific HLA-C-restricted TCR beta clonotypes dominated the ex vivo response.

As concerns this clonotype: The antigen is undetermined.

Germline CDR1 reads SGHTA; CDR2 reads FQGNSA. CDR3 length: 18 amino acids. The V gene end was trimmed by 2 bases and the J gene end by 0 bases; junction bases not matched to a gene: 11. From the reads, TCRdb called clonotypes with MiXCR, one entry per CDR3 protein. Of approximately 1,000,000 distinct CDR3 sequences listed, about 33% are singletons. The source is a human donor in good health (CMV status not recorded). Some clones in this sample may be carry-over from other donors' samples. Here the sequenced sample was cultured CD8+ T cells from PBMCs, taken from culture after CMV antigen stimulation. V is TRBV7-2 and J is TRBJ2-3, with 7 nucleotides matching TRBD2. CDR3 DNA sequence: TGTGCCAGCAGCTTAAATCGGATCGGGGGGACTAGCACAGATACGCAGTATTTT. Translation gives CASSLNRIGGTSTDTQYF.